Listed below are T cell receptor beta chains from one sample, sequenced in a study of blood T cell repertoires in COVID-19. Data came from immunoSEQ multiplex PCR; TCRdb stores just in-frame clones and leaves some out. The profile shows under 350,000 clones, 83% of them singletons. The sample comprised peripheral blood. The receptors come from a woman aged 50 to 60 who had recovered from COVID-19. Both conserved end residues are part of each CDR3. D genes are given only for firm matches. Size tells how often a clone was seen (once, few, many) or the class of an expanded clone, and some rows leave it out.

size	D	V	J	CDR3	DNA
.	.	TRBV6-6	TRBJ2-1	CASSYSGSSYNEQFF	TGTGCCAGCAGTTACTCTGGCAGCTCCTACAATGAGCAGTTCTTC
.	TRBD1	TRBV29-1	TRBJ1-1	CSVGQGLNTEAFF	TGCAGCGTTGGACAGGGTCTGAACACTGAAGCTTTCTTT
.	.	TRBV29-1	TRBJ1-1	CSADRGGLNTEAFF	TGCAGCGCCGATAGGGGGGGCCTGAACACTGAAGCTTTCTTT
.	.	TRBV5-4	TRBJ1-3	CASSLTGGGAGNTIYF	TGTGCCAGCAGCTTGACCGGGGGGGGCGCCGGAAACACCATATATTTT
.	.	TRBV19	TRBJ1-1	CASSGGALNTEAFF	TGTGCCAGTAGCGGGGGAGCTTTGAACACTGAAGCTTTCTTT
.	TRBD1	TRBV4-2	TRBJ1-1	CASSQVLGQENTEAFF	TGTGCCAGCAGCCAAGTACTGGGACAGGAGAACACTGAAGCTTTCTTT
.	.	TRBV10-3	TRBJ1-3	CAITGHSGNTIYF	TGTGCCATCACAGGGCACTCTGGAAACACCATATATTTT
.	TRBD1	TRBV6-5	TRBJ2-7	CASSYSGTGDYEQYF	TGTGCCAGCAGTTACTCGGGGACAGGGGACTACGAGCAGTACTTC
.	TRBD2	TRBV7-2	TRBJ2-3	CASSLVLAGGRDTQYF	TGTGCCAGCAGCTTAGTGCTAGCGGGGGGCAGGGATACGCAGTATTTT
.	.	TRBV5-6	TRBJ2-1	CASSLEQRAHNEQFF	TGTGCCAGCAGCTTGGAACAGCGGGCGCACAATGAGCAGTTCTTC
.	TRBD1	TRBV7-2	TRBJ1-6	CASSSGTAPSGPLHF	TGTGCCAGCAGCTCCGGGACAGCCCCGTCTGGGCCCCTCCACTTT
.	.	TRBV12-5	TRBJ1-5	CASGTGGNQPQHF	TGTGCTAGTGGTACCGGGGGCAATCAGCCCCAGCATTTT
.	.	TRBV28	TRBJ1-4	CASSLGRDEKLFF	TGTGCCAGCAGTTTAGGGAGGGATGAAAAACTGTTTTTT
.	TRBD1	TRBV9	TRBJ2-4	CASSVFGTEANIQYF	TGTGCCAGCAGCGTTTTTGGGACAGAGGCAAACATTCAGTACTTC
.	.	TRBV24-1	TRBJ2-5	CATSVDGGKTQYF	TGTGCCACCAGTGTAGATGGGGGGAAGACCCAGTACTTC
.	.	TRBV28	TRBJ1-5	CASSLRDRGDQPQHF	TGTGCCAGCAGTTTACGGGACCGCGGGGACCAGCCCCAGCATTTT
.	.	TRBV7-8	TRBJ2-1	CASSFHWGGPYNEQFF	TGTGCCAGCAGCTTTCACTGGGGGGGCCCTTACAATGAGCAGTTCTTC
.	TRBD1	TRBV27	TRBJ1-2	CASSLGTGIYGYTF	TGTGCCAGCAGTCTCGGGACAGGAATCTATGGCTACACCTTC
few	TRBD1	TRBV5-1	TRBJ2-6	CASSFYRGLLSGANVLTF	TGCGCCAGCAGCTTCTACAGGGGGCTACTCTCTGGGGCCAACGTCCTGACTTTC
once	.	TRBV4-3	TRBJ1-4	CASSQGPATNEKLFF	TGCGCCAGCAGCCAAGGTCCCGCAACTAATGAAAAACTGTTTTTT
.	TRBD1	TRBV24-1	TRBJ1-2	CATSDSVRQGYGYTF	TGTGCCACCAGTGATTCGGTGAGACAGGGGTATGGCTACACCTTC
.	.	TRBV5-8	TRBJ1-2	CASSLGGTDYGYTF	TGTGCCAGCAGCTTGGGCGGTACCGACTATGGCTACACCTTC
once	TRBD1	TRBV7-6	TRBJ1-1	CASSLYEGARAEAFF	TGTGCCAGCAGCTTATATGAGGGGGCGCGGGCTGAAGCTTTCTTT
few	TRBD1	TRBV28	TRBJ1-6	CASRVAGGHNSPLHF	TGTGCCAGCAGGGTGGCAGGGGGCCATAATTCACCCCTCCACTTT
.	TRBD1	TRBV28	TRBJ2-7	CASRPGDRGIGEQYF	TGTGCCAGCAGACCAGGGGACAGGGGAATCGGCGAGCAGTACTTC
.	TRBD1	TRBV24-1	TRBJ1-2	CATSAADRGEGNGYTF	TGTGCCACCAGTGCCGCGGACAGGGGAGAGGGTAATGGCTACACCTTC
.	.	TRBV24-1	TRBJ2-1	CATSDLTKARRQFF	TGTGCCACCAGTGATTTAACTAAAGCCCGACGGCAGTTCTTC
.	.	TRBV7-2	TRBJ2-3	CASSLGYGGVTDTQYF	TGTGCCAGCAGCTTAGGTTACGGCGGGGTCACAGATACGCAGTATTTT